A selection of T cell receptor beta chains follows, all from one sample in a study of cytomegalovirus exposure and HLA in healthy donors. The method was immunoSEQ multiplex PCR; TCRdb's version includes in-frame clones alone and lacks a portion of them. The sample includes about 170,000 clones, around four fifths of them seen just once. The sequencing sample was made of PBMCs. The receptor set was obtained from a girl between 10 and 17 years old in good health and CMV-seropositive. Both conserved end residues are part of each CDR3. D genes are given only for firm matches. For some rows the clone size is stated as once, few or many, or as a class when expanded; others skip it.

j_call: TRBJ1-5; d_call: TRBD1; clone_size: -; v_call: TRBV6-1; cdr3_length: 14; cdr3_nt: TGTGCCAGCAGTCTCAGGGGGCGCGGGCAGCCCCAGCATTTT; cdr3_aa: CASSLRGRGQPQHF
j_call: TRBJ1-1; d_call: -; clone_size: -; v_call: TRBV6-1; cdr3_length: 14; cdr3_nt: TGTGCCAGCAGTCTCACTACAGGGAACACTGAAGCTTTCTTT; cdr3_aa: CASSLTTGNTEAFF
j_call: TRBJ1-2; d_call: -; clone_size: -; v_call: TRBV9; cdr3_length: 12; cdr3_nt: TGTGCCAGCAGAAACGGGGGTTCCGGCTACACCTTC; cdr3_aa: CASRNGGSGYTF
j_call: TRBJ1-4; d_call: -; clone_size: -; v_call: TRBV19; cdr3_length: 15; cdr3_nt: TGTGCCAGTAGACGGGCCCCCGACAGAAGGGAAAAACTGTTTTTT; cdr3_aa: CASRRAPDRREKLFF
j_call: TRBJ2-2; d_call: -; clone_size: -; v_call: TRBV12-5; cdr3_length: 18; cdr3_nt: TGTGCTAGTGGTTCTGGCGGGAAGGGGGCTTTGGGGACCGGGGAGCTGTTTTTT; cdr3_aa: CASGSGGKGALGTGELFF
j_call: TRBJ2-7; d_call: -; clone_size: -; v_call: TRBV29-1; cdr3_length: 13; cdr3_nt: TGCAGCGTTGAAAGAAAAGGGGACTACGAGCAGTACTTC; cdr3_aa: CSVERKGDYEQYF
j_call: TRBJ1-4; d_call: -; clone_size: -; v_call: TRBV25-1; cdr3_length: 14; cdr3_nt: TGTGCCAGCAGTGACGGCACCCCGGAGGAAAAACTGTTTTTT; cdr3_aa: CASSDGTPEEKLFF
j_call: TRBJ1-4; d_call: TRBD1; clone_size: -; v_call: TRBV9; cdr3_length: 16; cdr3_nt: TGTGCCAGCAGCGCCCAGGGGGCCCGGCGCGGGGAAAAACTGTTTTTT; cdr3_aa: CASSAQGARRGEKLFF
j_call: TRBJ2-7; d_call: TRBD2; clone_size: -; v_call: TRBV7-9; cdr3_length: 15; cdr3_nt: TGTGCCAGCAGCCGGGGGGGCGCGGGCTTATACGAGCAGTACTTC; cdr3_aa: CASSRGGAGLYEQYF
j_call: TRBJ2-2; d_call: TRBD2; clone_size: -; v_call: TRBV9; cdr3_length: 15; cdr3_nt: TGTGCCAGCAGCGTCCTGGCGGGGGGTGTTCGGGAGCTGTTTTTT; cdr3_aa: CASSVLAGGVRELFF
j_call: TRBJ1-2; d_call: -; clone_size: once; v_call: TRBV7-9; cdr3_length: 16; cdr3_nt: TGTGCCAGCAGCCGCGGTGGAGCAGGGGTGTCGTCTGGCTACACCTTC; cdr3_aa: CASSRGGAGVSSGYTF
j_call: TRBJ2-1; d_call: -; clone_size: -; v_call: TRBV11-2; cdr3_length: 11; cdr3_nt: TGTGCCAGCAGCTTACACTGGGAGCAGTTCTTC; cdr3_aa: CASSLHWEQFF
j_call: TRBJ1-1; d_call: TRBD1; clone_size: -; v_call: TRBV2; cdr3_length: 16; cdr3_nt: TGTGCCAGCAGTGAAGGACAGGGGGCGAGGGACACTGAAGCTTTCTTT; cdr3_aa: CASSEGQGARDTEAFF